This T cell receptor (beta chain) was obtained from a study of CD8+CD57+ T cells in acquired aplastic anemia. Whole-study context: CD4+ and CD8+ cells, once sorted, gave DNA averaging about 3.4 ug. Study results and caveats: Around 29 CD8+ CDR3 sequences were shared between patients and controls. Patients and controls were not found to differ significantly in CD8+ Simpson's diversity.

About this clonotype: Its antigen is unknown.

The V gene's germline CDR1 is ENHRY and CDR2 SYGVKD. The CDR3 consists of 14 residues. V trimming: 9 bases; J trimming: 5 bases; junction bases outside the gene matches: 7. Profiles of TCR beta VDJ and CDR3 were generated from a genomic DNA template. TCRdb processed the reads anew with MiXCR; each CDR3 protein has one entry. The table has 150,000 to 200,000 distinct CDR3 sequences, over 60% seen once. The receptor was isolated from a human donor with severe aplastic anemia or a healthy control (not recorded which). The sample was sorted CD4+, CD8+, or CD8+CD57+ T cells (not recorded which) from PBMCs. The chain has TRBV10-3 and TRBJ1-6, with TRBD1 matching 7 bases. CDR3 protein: CAITADRDNSPLHF. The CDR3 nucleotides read TGTGCCATTACGGCAGACAGGGATAATTCACCCCTCCACTTT.